A single sample is the source of the 7 T cell receptor beta chains below, sequenced in a study of T cell responses to AZD1222 COVID-19 vaccine. Produced via immunoSEQ multiplex PCR; TCRdb's table is partial and in-frame only. The table includes some 170,000 clones, just over 90% detected once. The input for sequencing was peripheral blood, taken 28 days after the second AZD1222 dose. Receptor source: an adult who received the AZD1222 COVID-19 vaccine.

The chain combines TRBV5-4 with TRBJ2-7, with TRBD2 matching 10 bases. Trimming removed 4 bases from V and 7 bases from J; junction bases left unmatched: 11. This CDR3 has 15 amino acids. The germline gives CDR1 SGHNT, CDR2 YYREEE (reference sequence). The CDR3 sequence: CASSPRAGGRWEQYF. CDR3 nucleotides: TGTGCCAGCAGCCCGCGAGCGGGAGGGCGATGGGAGCAGTACTTC.

Note on this clone: The same CDR3 can be traced to other DNA sequences in this sample. The J gene is TRBJ2-5, the V gene TRBV19, with a possible D match to TRBD2 (6 bases). CDR3 length: 14 amino acids. Germline CDR1 is LNHDA and CDR2 is SQIVND (reference sequence). Trimming stripped 5 bases from V and 4 bases from J, with 14 bases between. The chain's CDR3 is CASSPLQGGETQYF. The CDR3 region has the DNA TGTGCCAGTAGTCCACTCCAGGGAGGAGAGACCCAGTACTTC.

The chain is built from TRBV7-9 and TRBJ1-1; D unclear. Germline V CDR1 and CDR2: SEHNR, FQNEAQ (reference sequence). The CDR3 sequence is 11 residues long. The V end lost 5 bases, the J end lost 5 bases, and 6 bases lay between the germline ends. In DNA, the CDR3 is TGTGCCAGCAGCCTCCGGACTGAAGCTTTCTTT. It encodes CASSLRTEAFF.

The chain couples TRBV10-1 to TRBJ2-2; the D is unclear. The CDR3 is made up of 14 amino acids. V dropped 5 bases and J dropped 6 bases, with 13 bases sitting between them. Germline V gene data show CDR1 as WNHNN and CDR2 as SYGVQD (reference sequence). The CDR3, as DNA: TGCGCCAGCAGTTTACAGACACCTTCCGGGGAGCTGTTTTTT. As protein: CASSLQTPSGELFF.

V gene TRBV5-4 combines with J gene TRBJ2-3; 7 nucleotides align to TRBD2. CDR1 is SGHNT, CDR2 YYREEE, per germline (reference sequence). The CDR3 has 16 residues. The trim removed 2 bases at V and 4 bases at J, leaving 10 bases unmatched. This CDR3 is CASSFGMGGRSDTQYF. CDR3 coding DNA: TGTGCCAGCAGCTTTGGGATGGGCGGGAGATCAGATACGCAGTATTTT.

The chain employs TRBV5-1 and TRBJ1-1; possible D gene TRBD1, 6 bases. Germline-derived CDR1 and CDR2 are SGHRS and YFSETQ. V lost 4 bases and J 2 bases, leaving 18 bases between the germline ends. The CDR3 is 16 residues long. DNA for the CDR3: TGCGCCAGCAGCCCCGGACCGAACAGGGTAAACACTGAAGCTTTCTTT. Encoded protein: CASSPGPNRVNTEAFF.

CDR3 sequence reads: CASSLQSNYGYTF. The CDR3 coding sequence is TGTGCCAGCTCCCTACAGAGTAACTATGGCTACACCTTC. The chain has TRBV12-3 or TRBV12-4 and TRBJ1-2; D not certain. V dropped 8 bases and J dropped 1 base, with 11 bases sitting between them. The CDR3 has 13 amino acids.